The entry below describes one T cell receptor (beta chain). Its cognate antigen has yet to be identified. No base-level quality is on record; no much larger clone is a single base apart. The CDR3, cysteine through phenylalanine, is 16 amino acids long. The read is trimmed to its CDR3 DNA, 48 bases read in frame from base 1. Unmatched junction bases come to 11, with V trimmed by 5 bases and J by 3 bases. The germline V gene encodes CDR1 KGHSH and CDR2 LQKENI. From each donor, a single peripheral blood sample of roughly 0.11 L on average was drawn into heparinised tubes. Using a panel that included CD45RO, CCR7, CD25, CD127, CD95 and CD27, naive, central memory, regulatory and stem cell-like memory CD4+ T cells were sorted on a BD FACSAria II. Purity was above 95% for every sorted population. PBMCs were separated immediately by Lymphoprep density gradient centrifugation and were stained directly, without being cultured. So that batch effects would be minimized, each experiment stained and sorted samples in pairs, pairing one healthy donor with one patient.

The High Capacity cDNA Reverse Transcription Kit was used to reverse transcribe all of the isolated RNA, meaning that expressed TCRB transcripts were what got sequenced. Naive, central memory and regulatory T cell samples underwent deep immunoSEQ sequencing, averaging around 4 million total reads per sample. Sorted cells were lysed in RLT buffer, and RNA was extracted using DNase-treated RNeasy Micro or Mini kits according to cell number. To prevent cross-contamination, every cell subset was processed on its own, while patient and healthy donor samples were processed together. The immunoSEQ multiplex PCR was used to amplify TCRB sequences from cDNA, generating 87-bp fragments that spanned the CDR3 region. Sequencing of the amplicons was performed on the Illumina HiSeq platform. Concerning the study's data processing: Synthetic template baselines were used to correct PCR bias computationally, reads within Hamming distance 2 were collapsed together, and singletons that could not be merged were discarded. Reads were aligned against IMGT to assign V, D and J genes, CDR3 length and insertions or deletions at six rearrangement sites. Within each subset, clonotype counts were normalized to the number of sorted cells before true diversity and Gini coefficients were calculated with the tcR R package. The overlap coefficient, calculated on TCRB nucleotide sequences, was used to measure repertoire sharing. As a proxy for the pre-selection repertoire, out-of-frame TCRB sequences from naive cells were analyzed. This is the immuneACCESS table as TCRdb keeps it, with only in-frame sequences that have V and J called. A part of the clones is gone; compared with another copy, unresolved V genes explain less than half, and the rest is unexplained. V and J calls and clone size come straight from that table; D and trimming were deduced from the DNA. The sample table shows some 150,000 clones, and 8.5% to 12% are seen once. Jointly, the top ten make up under 1.5% of the sample.

The sample originates from a study of beta chain features in type 1 diabetes (dated by TCRdb to the late 2010s). Some background on the complete study: Patients and healthy donors did not differ in mean age, gender distribution, total cell number or subset yield. Naive and central memory subsets were obtained from all 30 or so donors, but regulatory and stem cell-like memory subsets were isolated from only 8 patients and roughly eight healthy donors. In the study, TCRB repertoires of sorted circulating CD4+ T cell subsets from recently diagnosed type 1 diabetes patients were compared with those of matched healthy donors. A total of roughly 110 million sorted cells were examined across all samples, and the number of cells per subset was strongly correlated with RNA yield. Study-wide conclusions, independent of this receptor: HLA sub-analyses involved small numbers of individuals, so any influence of HLA type on TCRB rearrangement remained unresolved. Patients with type 1 diabetes made fewer insertions and deleted more nucleotides at VDJ recombination sites, implying thymic rearrangement abnormalities. Type 1 diabetes patients showed a moderate but significant shortening of TCRB CDR3 length in all four CD4+ subsets. PCR may preferentially amplify shorter templates, but because patient and control samples were amplified and corrected together, any resulting skew would affect both groups equally. Sequencing cDNA rather than genomic DNA could over-represent highly expressing activated cells, although activation and CD3 levels did not differ between groups. The naive, central memory and regulatory TCRB repertoires appeared to resemble one another more closely among patients than among healthy donors.

The V and J genes are TRBV18 and TRBJ2-3; TRBD1 matches 7 bases in the middle. This clonotype was obtained from a young man in good health. Sequences were obtained from naive CD4+ T cells from blood. The cell subset or site label on this specimen signifies: true naive CD4+ T cells. The sequenced DNA: TGTGCCAGCTCATTACTCCCGGGACAGAGAACAGATACGCAGTATTTT. Its translation is CASSLLPGQRTDTQYF.